The subject of this entry is one T cell receptor beta chain. The V and J ends lost 6 bases and 4 bases, in that order; junction bases with no gene match: 3. This CDR3 is built from 12 residues. This sample was taken from a study of blood T cell repertoires in COVID-19. Whole-study context: Sources were T cells, B-cell-depleted T cells, or PBMCs; the material itself was cDNA or gDNA.

Method: immunoSEQ multiplex PCR; TCRdb's copy keeps in-frame clones and lacks some. The sample lists tens of thousands of clones; more than 75% were seen once. This TCR derives from an elderly woman with active or convalescent COVID-19. The gene calls are TRBV12-3 or TRBV12-4 and TRBJ2-7; 7 bases match TRBD1. Sequenced material: peripheral blood. CDR3 sequence reads: CASSLQGYEQYF. The CDR3 DNA is TGTGCCAGCAGCCTACAGGGGTACGAGCAGTACTTC.